These T cell receptor beta chains were read from a single sample in a study of PD-L1 blockade in urothelial cancer. Profiling relied on immunoSEQ multiplex PCR, and the TCRdb table lists in-frame clones only, not all of them. This table holds some 44,000 clones, over 75% found once. Sequencing was performed on PBMCs, taken around atezolizumab (anti-PD-L1) treatment. These receptors all come from a man between 60 and 70 years old with urothelial cancer. Both conserved end residues are part of each CDR3. The D gene is left open where the match is weak. Size tells how often a clone was seen (once, few, many) or the class of an expanded clone, and some rows leave it out.

DNA | CDR3 | V | size | D | J
TGTGCCTGGAGTGTTAAATTTGACAGGGCCTACGAGCAGTACTTC | CAWSVKFDRAYEQYF | TRBV30 | NA | TRBD1 | TRBJ2-7
TGCGCCAGCAGCCAAGTACAGGGCCCCACAGCTGAGCAGTTCTTC | CASSQVQGPTAEQFF | TRBV4-1 | once | NA | TRBJ2-1
TGTGCCAGCAGCGACAGATATACGCAGTATTTT | CASSDRYTQYF | TRBV27 | NA | NA | TRBJ2-3
TGTGCCTGGAGTGCCACAGACAGGGTAGGGGATCAGCCCCAGCATTTT | CAWSATDRVGDQPQHF | TRBV30 | NA | TRBD1 | TRBJ1-5
TGCGCCAGCCTATCCGGGACAGTGAACACCGGGGAGCTGTTTTTT | CASLSGTVNTGELFF | TRBV5-1 | NA | TRBD1 | TRBJ2-2
TGTGCCAGCAGCTCGGGGGCTAGCGGGAGGGCGATGGGGGATACGCAGTATTTT | CASSSGASGRAMGDTQYF | TRBV5-4 | NA | TRBD2 | TRBJ2-3
TGTGCCAGCTCCCAACGACAGGGAGGATACAATGAGCAGTTCTTC | CASSQRQGGYNEQFF | TRBV28 | NA | NA | TRBJ2-1
TGTGCCAGCAGCTTACCCCAGGGGGCGTACAATGAGCAGTTCTTC | CASSLPQGAYNEQFF | TRBV11-2 | NA | TRBD1 | TRBJ2-1
TGTGCCAGCAGTGAAGCCAGACAAGAGACCCAGTACTTC | CASSEARQETQYF | TRBV2 | NA | NA | TRBJ2-5
TGTGCCAGCAGCCCGGACAGGCTCAACCAGCCCCAGCATTTT | CASSPDRLNQPQHF | TRBV6-5 | NA | TRBD1 | TRBJ1-5
TGTGCCAGCCCCCGGGACTCCAGCACAGATACGCAGTATTTT | CASPRDSSTDTQYF | TRBV2 | NA | NA | TRBJ2-3
TGTGCCAGCAGCTCGGACAGGGGGCCCTATGGCTACACCTTC | CASSSDRGPYGYTF | TRBV7-2 | NA | TRBD1 | TRBJ1-2
TGTGCCAGCAGCTTAAATGTTAGAGAGACCCAGTACTTC | CASSLNVRETQYF | TRBV11-2 | NA | NA | TRBJ2-5
TGTGCCAGCAGCCGAGATGGACAGGCAAACTACAATGAGCAGTTCTTC | CASSRDGQANYNEQFF | TRBV27 | NA | TRBD1 | TRBJ2-1
TGTGCCAGCTCACCACAGGATCGGGATTCACCCCTCCACTTT | CASSPQDRDSPLHF | TRBV18 | few | NA | TRBJ1-6
TGTGCCAGCAGCTTGGTTCCGGGGGCCTACGAGCAGTACTTC | CASSLVPGAYEQYF | TRBV5-5 | NA | NA | TRBJ2-7
TGTGCCAGCAGTTCGAAGGGACATTGGGAGACCCAGTACTTC | CASSSKGHWETQYF | TRBV27 | NA | NA | TRBJ2-5
TGTGCCAGCACCTCCCCCTTCTCCTACGAGCAGTACTTC | CASTSPFSYEQYF | TRBV27 | NA | NA | TRBJ2-7
TGCGCCAGCAGCAGAACCGGGACAGGGGGACTCGAGACCCAGTACTTC | CASSRTGTGGLETQYF | TRBV5-1 | once | TRBD1 | TRBJ2-5
TGTGCCAGCAGCACGCACAGGGGAGGCTCGCCCGGGGAGCTGTTTTTT | CASSTHRGGSPGELFF | TRBV11-3 | once | NA | TRBJ2-2
TGTGCCAGCAGTGCTGTACCGGCGCGGGGGATTGGGCAAGAGACCCAGTACTTC | CASSAVPARGIGQETQYF | TRBV6-1 | NA | TRBD2 | TRBJ2-5
TGTGCCAGCAGCAGGGGGGACACCATATATTTT | CASSRGDTIYF | TRBV6-5 | NA | TRBD1 | TRBJ1-3
TGCGCCAGCAGATCCGGGACTAGCGGTTACAATGAGCAGTTCTTC | CASRSGTSGYNEQFF | TRBV5-1 | NA | TRBD2 | TRBJ2-1
TGTGCCAGCAGTTCTAGCGGGGTTCTTGGGACCCAGTACTTC | CASSSSGVLGTQYF | TRBV6-5 | NA | TRBD2 | TRBJ2-5
TGTGCTAGCAGCTCTACTCGAGTAGCGGGGCCAGAGACCCAGTACTTC | CASSSTRVAGPETQYF | TRBV7-7 | few | TRBD2 | TRBJ2-5
TGTGCCTTTAGGGACAGGGGGCTCGAGCAGTACTTC | CAFRDRGLEQYF | TRBV30 | NA | TRBD1 | TRBJ2-7
TGCGCCAGCAGCCTGGGGACAGGGGCCCCAACCTACAATGAGCAGTTCTTC | CASSLGTGAPTYNEQFF | TRBV5-1 | few | TRBD1 | TRBJ2-1
TGCAGCGGTAGCGGGGGGCCCCCCTACAATGAGCAGTTCTTC | CSGSGGPPYNEQFF | TRBV29-1 | NA | TRBD2 | TRBJ2-1
TGTGCCAGCAGCCCCGGACAGTTGAACACTGAAGCTTTCTTT | CASSPGQLNTEAFF | TRBV7-2 | NA | NA | TRBJ1-1
TGCGCCAGCAGCTTGGGACTAGCGGAGTACAATGAGCAGTTCTTC | CASSLGLAEYNEQFF | TRBV5-1 | few | TRBD2 | TRBJ2-1
TGTGCCAGCAGCTTGGGGGGCCAAGAGACCCAGTACTTC | CASSLGGQETQYF | TRBV7-9 | NA | NA | TRBJ2-5
TGTGCCAGCAGTGACTTGAGGACTAGCGGGAGGGCCCGTCAGTACTTC | CASSDLRTSGRARQYF | TRBV25-1 | NA | TRBD2 | TRBJ2-7
TGTGCCACCAGCAGAGTGGGGGGAATCCAGCCCCAGCATTTT | CATSRVGGIQPQHF | TRBV15 | NA | NA | TRBJ1-5
TGTGCCAGCAGCTTGGGATACGGGAGGGGCACTGAAGCTTTCTTT | CASSLGYGRGTEAFF | TRBV5-6 | NA | NA | TRBJ1-1
TGTGCCAGCAGCCAAGAGGGCAATCAGCCCCAGCATTTT | CASSQEGNQPQHF | TRBV6-4 | once | NA | TRBJ1-5
TGTGCCAGTAGTATAGACGGCCGAGCGTGGGTCACCGGGGAGCTGTTTTTT | CASSIDGRAWVTGELFF | TRBV19 | NA | NA | TRBJ2-2
TGTGCCAGCAGTCCAGAGAACACCGGGGAGCTGTTTTTT | CASSPENTGELFF | TRBV2 | NA | NA | TRBJ2-2
TGTGCCAGCAGTGTCGGGGGGGCTAATGAAAAACTGTTTTTT | CASSVGGANEKLFF | TRBV2 | few | NA | TRBJ1-4
TGTGCCAGCAGGCAACGGGGTGAGCAGTTCTTC | CASRQRGEQFF | TRBV6-1 | NA | NA | TRBJ2-1
TGTGCCTGGTCAATGGGCAACCAAGAGACCCAGTACTTC | CAWSMGNQETQYF | TRBV30 | NA | NA | TRBJ2-5
TGTGCCAGCAGCCGATACGCGTCCCACGAGCAGTACTTC | CASSRYASHEQYF | TRBV5-5 | many | NA | TRBJ2-7
TGTGCCAGCAGCCCGGGACAGGGGGCGTTCCCCACAGATACGCAGTATTTT | CASSPGQGAFPTDTQYF | TRBV5-4 | once | TRBD1 | TRBJ2-3
TGTGCCAGCAGCTTTGGGGAAAGGGGGCGTATCACCGGGGAGCTGTTTTTT | CASSFGERGRITGELFF | TRBV5-4 | NA | TRBD1 | TRBJ2-2
TGTGCCAGCAGAGGGGGTAACTATGGCTACACCTTC | CASRGGNYGYTF | TRBV7-2 | NA | NA | TRBJ1-2
TGTGCCAGCAGGAATAGCGGGACCTCCTACGAGCAGTACTTC | CASRNSGTSYEQYF | TRBV2 | few | TRBD2 | TRBJ2-7
TGTGCCAGCAGTGGTTCGGGACAGGGCGCCCTAAAGGACATTCAGTACTTC | CASSGSGQGALKDIQYF | TRBV6-1 | NA | TRBD1 | TRBJ2-4
TGTGCCAGCAGCTTAGCCCCACAGGGTAGCTCCTACAATGAGCAGTTCTTC | CASSLAPQGSSYNEQFF | TRBV11-2 | NA | NA | TRBJ2-1
TGTGCCAGCAGCTCCCAACTAGCGGGGCCTGCAGGGGAGCAGTTCTTC | CASSSQLAGPAGEQFF | TRBV7-9 | once | TRBD2 | TRBJ2-1
TGTGCCAGCAGCTTAGTAGGTACTAGCGGCACAGATACGCAGTATTTT | CASSLVGTSGTDTQYF | TRBV11-2 | NA | TRBD2 | TRBJ2-3
TGTGCCAGCTCACCAGGACAAGGCACAGATACGCAGTATTTT | CASSPGQGTDTQYF | TRBV18 | NA | NA | TRBJ2-3
TGTGCCACCCAAGGACAGGGTGGTATAGATACGCAGTATTTT | CATQGQGGIDTQYF | TRBV2 | medium-sized | TRBD1 | TRBJ2-3
TGTGCCAGCAGCGACCCTAGCGGGAGGTGGGCGTACTTC | CASSDPSGRWAYF | TRBV7-2 | NA | TRBD2 | TRBJ2-4
TGCGCCAGCAGCCCCACCGAGACAGGGGCCCACTACGAGCAGTACTTC | CASSPTETGAHYEQYF | TRBV4-1 | many | TRBD1 | TRBJ2-7
TGTGCCAGCAGCCCACGACTAGCGGGACAGCCCTACAATGAGCAGTTCTTC | CASSPRLAGQPYNEQFF | TRBV7-2 | NA | TRBD2 | TRBJ2-1
TGCGCCAGCAGCTTGTTGGGACAAATGAACACTGAAGCTTTCTTT | CASSLLGQMNTEAFF | TRBV5-1 | NA | NA | TRBJ1-1
TGTGCCAGCTCAGACCGGGACAGGGTAGACACCGGGGAGCTGTTTTTT | CASSDRDRVDTGELFF | TRBV18 | NA | TRBD1 | TRBJ2-2
TGTGCCAGCAGTGTGTTGGCAGGGAGGAACATTCAGTACTTC | CASSVLAGRNIQYF | TRBV6-1 | NA | NA | TRBJ2-4